Listed here are 8 T cell receptor beta chains from one sample, sequenced in a study of cytomegalovirus exposure and HLA in healthy donors. Primers: 60 Vbeta forward and 13 Jbeta reverse. Data came from immunoSEQ multiplex PCR; TCRdb stores just in-frame clones and leaves some out. The sample table sets out 93,000 or so clones. The sample taken for sequencing was PBMCs. These receptors all stem from a man aged 35 to 55 in good health and CMV-seronegative.

This chain uses TRBV6-1 with TRBJ1-3, with 7 bases aligning to TRBD1. Germline lookup yields CDR1 MNHNS and CDR2 SASEGT. V was clipped by 1 base and J by 3 bases; unmatched bases: 12. There are 18 residues in the CDR3. The chain's CDR3 is CASSEGTGSMNRGNTIYF. Here the CDR3 DNA reads TGTGCCAGCAGTGAAGGGACAGGAAGCATGAATCGTGGAAACACCATATATTTT.

The gene calls are TRBV10-1 and TRBJ2-7, with TRBD2 as a possible D gene (6 bases). The CDR3 length is 14 residues. V was pared by 5 bases and J by 5 bases, with 16 bases between. Germline CDR1 is WNHNN and CDR2 is SYGVQD (reference sequence). CDR3 in DNA: TGCGCCAGCAGTCCTGGGACCCGGGGGAACGAGCAGTACTTC. Translation gives CASSPGTRGNEQYF.

This sequence joins TRBV9 and TRBJ2-1, with a possible D match to TRBD2 (5 bases). The CDR3 has 15 amino acids. The V gene's germline CDR1 is SGDLS and CDR2 YYNGEE. The ends were cut back, 2 bases at V and 5 bases at J, with 14 bases in the middle. The CDR3 loop reads CASSVTGRGNNEQFF. The CDR3 DNA is TGTGCCAGCAGCGTTACGGGGAGAGGGAACAATGAGCAGTTCTTC.

The chain joins TRBV2 to TRBJ2-7; D gene unclear. The length of the CDR3 is 14 residues. Germline-derived CDR1 and CDR2 are SNHLY and FYNNEI. V was trimmed by 2 bases and J by 0 bases, leaving 8 bases between them. The CDR3 DNA sequence: TGTGCCAGCAGTGAATTTACAGCCTCCTACGAGCAGTACTTC. Amino acid sequence: CASSEFTASYEQYF.

V is TRBV10-2 and J is TRBJ2-6; no reliable D call. The V gene lost 2 bases and the J gene lost 0 bases, with 8 bases spanning the gap. The CDR3 extends over 16 amino acids. Per the germline V gene, CDR1 is WSHSY and CDR2 is SAAADI. The CDR3 loop is CASSENSVSGANVLTF. The DNA of the CDR3 is TGCGCCAGCAGTGAGAACAGTGTCTCTGGGGCCAACGTCCTGACTTTC.

The V gene is TRBV7-9, the J gene TRBJ1-1; a possible D gene is TRBD1 (5 bases). V gave up 3 bases and J gave up 3 bases, with 11 bases separating them. The CDR3 is 14 residues long. The germline V gene has CDR1 SEHNR and CDR2 FQNEAQ (reference sequence). For the CDR3, the DNA is TGTGCCAGCAGCTTTATAGGGGAATACACTGAAGCTTTCTTT. Encoded protein: CASSFIGEYTEAFF.

This chain connects TRBV30 to TRBJ2-3; TRBD1 is a possible D gene (5 bases). CDR3 size: 14 residues. Trimming cost V 2 bases and J 6 bases, with 15 bases left between them. CDR1 and CDR2 (germline): GTSNPN, SVGIG (reference sequence). The CDR3 loop is CAWSPRGNRDTQYF. In nucleotides, the CDR3 is TGTGCCTGGAGTCCAAGGGGAAATAGGGATACGCAGTATTTT.

The gene calls are TRBV27 and TRBJ2-3, with D possibly TRBD2 on 5 matching bases. Germline values: CDR1 MNHEY, CDR2 SMNVEV (reference sequence). Trimming removed 6 bases at V and 2 bases at J, with 9 bases between. This CDR3 region has 13 residues. The CDR3 is CASSRGYTDTQYF. The CDR3 nucleotides are TGTGCCAGCAGCCGGGGATACACAGATACGCAGTATTTT.